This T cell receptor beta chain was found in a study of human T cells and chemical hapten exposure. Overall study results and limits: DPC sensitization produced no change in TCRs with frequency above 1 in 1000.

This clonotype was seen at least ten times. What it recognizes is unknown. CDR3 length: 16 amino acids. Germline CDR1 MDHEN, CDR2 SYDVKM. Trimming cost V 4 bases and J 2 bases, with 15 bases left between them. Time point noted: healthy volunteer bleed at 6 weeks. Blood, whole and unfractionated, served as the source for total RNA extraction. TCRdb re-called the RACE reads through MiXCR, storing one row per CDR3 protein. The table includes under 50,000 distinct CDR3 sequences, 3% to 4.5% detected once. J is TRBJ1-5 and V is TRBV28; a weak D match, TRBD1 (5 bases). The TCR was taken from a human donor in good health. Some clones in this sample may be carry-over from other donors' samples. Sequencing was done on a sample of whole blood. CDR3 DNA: TGTGCCAGCAGTTCAGGACAAGGCGACGGCAATCAGCCCCAGCATTTT. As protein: CASSSGQGDGNQPQHF.